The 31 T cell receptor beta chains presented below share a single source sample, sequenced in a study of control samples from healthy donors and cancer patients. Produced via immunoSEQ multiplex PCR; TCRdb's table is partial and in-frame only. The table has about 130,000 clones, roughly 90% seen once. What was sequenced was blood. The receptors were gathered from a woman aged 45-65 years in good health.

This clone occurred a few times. For the CDR3, the DNA is TGTGCCAGCAGCGTGGGACTAGCGGGTTTTGGTGAGCAGTTCTTC. It is translated as CASSVGLAGFGEQFF. J is TRBJ2-1 and V is TRBV9; 12 bases line up with TRBD2. This CDR3 contains 15 residues. Trimming took 2 bases from V and 9 from J; bases not matched to a gene: 6. Germline V gene lookup returns CDR1 SGDLS and CDR2 YYNGEE.

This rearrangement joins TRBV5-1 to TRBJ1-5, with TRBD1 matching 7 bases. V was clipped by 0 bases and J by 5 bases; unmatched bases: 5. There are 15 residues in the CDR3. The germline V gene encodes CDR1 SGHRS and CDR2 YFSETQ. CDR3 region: CASSLDGTDDQPQHF. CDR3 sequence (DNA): TGCGCCAGCAGCTTGGATGGGACAGACGATCAGCCCCAGCATTTT.

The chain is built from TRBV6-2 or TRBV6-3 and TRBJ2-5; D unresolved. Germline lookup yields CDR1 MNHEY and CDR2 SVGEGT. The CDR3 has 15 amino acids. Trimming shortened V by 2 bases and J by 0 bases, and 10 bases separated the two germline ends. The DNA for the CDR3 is TGTGCCAGCAGTTACATAGCCCTGTACCAAGAGACCCAGTACTTC. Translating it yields CASSYIALYQETQYF.

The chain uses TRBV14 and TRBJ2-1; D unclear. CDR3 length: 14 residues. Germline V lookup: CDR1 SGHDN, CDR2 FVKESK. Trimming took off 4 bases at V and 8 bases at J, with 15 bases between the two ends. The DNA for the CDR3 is TGTGCCAGCAGCCTAATCGTGGGCGCCCATGAGCAGTTCTTC. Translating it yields CASSLIVGAHEQFF.

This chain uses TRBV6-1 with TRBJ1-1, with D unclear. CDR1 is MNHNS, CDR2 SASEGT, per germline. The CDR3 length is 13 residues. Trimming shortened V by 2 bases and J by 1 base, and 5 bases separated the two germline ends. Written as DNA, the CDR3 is TGTGCCAGCAGTGAATTTGGGAACACTGAAGCTTTCTTT. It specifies CASSEFGNTEAFF.

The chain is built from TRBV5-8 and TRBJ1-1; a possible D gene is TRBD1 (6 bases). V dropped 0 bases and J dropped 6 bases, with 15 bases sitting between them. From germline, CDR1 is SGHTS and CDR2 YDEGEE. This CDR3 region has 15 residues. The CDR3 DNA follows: TGTGCCAGCAGCTTGGGTGTTGGGGGGCAGGCTGAAGCTTTCTTT. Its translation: CASSLGVGGQAEAFF.

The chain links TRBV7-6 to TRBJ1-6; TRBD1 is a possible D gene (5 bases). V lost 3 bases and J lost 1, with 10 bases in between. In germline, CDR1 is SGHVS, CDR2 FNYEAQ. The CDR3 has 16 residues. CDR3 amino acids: CASSLEGTSYNSPLHF. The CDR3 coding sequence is TGTGCCAGCAGCTTGGAGGGGACGTCCTATAATTCACCCCTCCACTTT.

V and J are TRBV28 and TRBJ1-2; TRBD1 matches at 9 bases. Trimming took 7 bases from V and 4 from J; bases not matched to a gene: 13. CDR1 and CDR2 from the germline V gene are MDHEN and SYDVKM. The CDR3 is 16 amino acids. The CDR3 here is CASILRPGQGRYGYTF. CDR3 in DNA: TGTGCCAGCATCCTCAGACCGGGACAGGGACGCTATGGCTACACCTTC.

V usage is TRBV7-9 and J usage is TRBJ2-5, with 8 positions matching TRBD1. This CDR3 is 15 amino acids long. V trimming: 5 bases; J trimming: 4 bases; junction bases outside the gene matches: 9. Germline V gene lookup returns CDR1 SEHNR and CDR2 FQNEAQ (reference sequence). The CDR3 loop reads CASSPTGVVGETQYF. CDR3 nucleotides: TGTGCCAGCAGCCCGACAGGGGTCGTAGGAGAGACCCAGTACTTC.

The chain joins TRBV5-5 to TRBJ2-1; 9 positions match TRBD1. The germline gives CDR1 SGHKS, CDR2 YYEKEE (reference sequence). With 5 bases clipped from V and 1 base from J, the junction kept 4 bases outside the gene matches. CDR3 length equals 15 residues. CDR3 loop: CASRADRGSYNEQFF. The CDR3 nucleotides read TGTGCCAGCAGGGCTGACAGGGGGTCCTACAATGAGCAGTTCTTC. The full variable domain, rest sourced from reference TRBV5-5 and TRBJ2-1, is DAGVTQSPTHLIKTRGQQVTLRCSPISGHKSVSWYQQVLGQGPQFIFQYYEKEERGRGNFPDRFSARQFPNYSSELNVNALLLGDSALYLCASRADRGSYNEQFFGPGTRLTVL.

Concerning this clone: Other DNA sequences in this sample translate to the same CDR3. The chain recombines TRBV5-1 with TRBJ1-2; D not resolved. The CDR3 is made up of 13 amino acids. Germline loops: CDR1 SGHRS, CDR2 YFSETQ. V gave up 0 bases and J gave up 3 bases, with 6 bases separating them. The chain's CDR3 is CASSLDGDYGYTF. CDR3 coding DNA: TGCGCCAGCAGCTTGGACGGCGACTATGGCTACACCTTC.

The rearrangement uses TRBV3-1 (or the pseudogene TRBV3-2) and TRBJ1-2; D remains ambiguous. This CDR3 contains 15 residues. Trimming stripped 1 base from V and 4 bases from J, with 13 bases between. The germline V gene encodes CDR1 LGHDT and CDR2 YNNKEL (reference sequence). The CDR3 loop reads CASSQVSVGSYGYTF. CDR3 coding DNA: TGTGCCAGCAGCCAAGTTTCGGTGGGGAGCTATGGCTACACCTTC.

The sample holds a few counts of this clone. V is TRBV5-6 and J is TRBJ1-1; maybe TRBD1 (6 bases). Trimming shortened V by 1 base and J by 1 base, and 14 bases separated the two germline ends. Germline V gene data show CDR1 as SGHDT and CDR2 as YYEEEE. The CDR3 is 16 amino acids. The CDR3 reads CASSLNTGQSNTEAFF. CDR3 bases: TGTGCCAGCAGCTTGAATACTGGACAGTCGAACACTGAAGCTTTCTTT.

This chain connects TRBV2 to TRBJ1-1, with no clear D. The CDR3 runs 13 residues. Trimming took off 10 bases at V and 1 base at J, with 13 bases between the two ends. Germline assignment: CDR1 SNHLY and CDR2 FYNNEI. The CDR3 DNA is TGTGCCACCCAAGGACTGAGGAACACTGAAGCTTTCTTT. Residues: CATQGLRNTEAFF.

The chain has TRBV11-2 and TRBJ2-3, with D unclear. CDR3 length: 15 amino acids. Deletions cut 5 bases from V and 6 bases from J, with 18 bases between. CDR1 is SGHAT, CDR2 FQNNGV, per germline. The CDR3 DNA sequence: TGTGCCAGCAGCAAAAGACGTCCTCCTAGGGATACGCAGTATTTT. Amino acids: CASSKRRPPRDTQYF.

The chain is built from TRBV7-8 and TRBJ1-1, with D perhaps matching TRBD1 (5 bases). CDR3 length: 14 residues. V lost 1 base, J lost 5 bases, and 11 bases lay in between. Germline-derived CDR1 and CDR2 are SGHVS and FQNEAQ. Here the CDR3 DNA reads TGTGCCAGCAGCTTAGGTGGGGGTGCGACTGAAGCTTTCTTT. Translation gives CASSLGGGATEAFF.

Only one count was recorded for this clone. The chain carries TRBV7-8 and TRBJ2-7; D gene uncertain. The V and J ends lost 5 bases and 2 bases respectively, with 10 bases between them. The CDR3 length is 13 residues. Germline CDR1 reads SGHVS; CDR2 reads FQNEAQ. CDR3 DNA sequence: TGTGCCAGCAGCCCGTCCCAGGCCTACGAGCAGTACTTC. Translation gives CASSPSQAYEQYF.

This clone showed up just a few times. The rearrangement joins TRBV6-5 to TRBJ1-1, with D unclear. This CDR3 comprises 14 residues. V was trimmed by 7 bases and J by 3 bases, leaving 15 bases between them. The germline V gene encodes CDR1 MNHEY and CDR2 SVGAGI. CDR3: CASIPRAEYTEAFF. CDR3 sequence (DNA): TGTGCCAGCATTCCCCGGGCTGAGTACACTGAAGCTTTCTTT.

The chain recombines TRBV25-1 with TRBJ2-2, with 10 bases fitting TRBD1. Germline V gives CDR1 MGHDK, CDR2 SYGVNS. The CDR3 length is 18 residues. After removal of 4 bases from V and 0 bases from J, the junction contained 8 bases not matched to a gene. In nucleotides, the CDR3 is TGTGCCAGCAGTGTACACTTCGGGACAGGGGCGAACACCGGGGAGCTGTTTTTT. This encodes CASSVHFGTGANTGELFF.

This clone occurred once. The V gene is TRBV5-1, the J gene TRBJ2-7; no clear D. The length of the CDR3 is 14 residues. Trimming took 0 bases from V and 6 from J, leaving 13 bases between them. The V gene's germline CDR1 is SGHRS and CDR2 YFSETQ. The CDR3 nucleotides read TGCGCCAGCAGCTTGGGGTATACGGGTACCGAGCAGTACTTC. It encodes CASSLGYTGTEQYF.

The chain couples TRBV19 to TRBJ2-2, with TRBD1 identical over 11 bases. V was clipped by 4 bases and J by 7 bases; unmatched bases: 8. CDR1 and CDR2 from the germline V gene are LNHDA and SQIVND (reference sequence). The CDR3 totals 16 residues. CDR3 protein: CASSTSGTGGNGELFF. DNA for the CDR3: TGTGCCAGTAGTACCTCCGGGACAGGGGGGAACGGGGAGCTGTTTTTT.

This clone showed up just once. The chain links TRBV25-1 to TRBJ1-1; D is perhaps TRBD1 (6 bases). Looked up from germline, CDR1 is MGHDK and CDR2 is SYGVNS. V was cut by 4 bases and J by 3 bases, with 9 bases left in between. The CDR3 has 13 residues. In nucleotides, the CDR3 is TGTGCCAGCAGTGCCGACAGGTACACTGAAGCTTTCTTT. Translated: CASSADRYTEAFF.

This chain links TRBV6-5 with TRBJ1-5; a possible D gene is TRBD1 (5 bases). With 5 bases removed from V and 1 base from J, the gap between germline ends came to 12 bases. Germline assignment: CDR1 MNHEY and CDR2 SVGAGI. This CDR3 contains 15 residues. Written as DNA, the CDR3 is TGTGCCAGCAGTCATAACCGGGACAGCAATCAGCCCCAGCATTTT. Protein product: CASSHNRDSNQPQHF.

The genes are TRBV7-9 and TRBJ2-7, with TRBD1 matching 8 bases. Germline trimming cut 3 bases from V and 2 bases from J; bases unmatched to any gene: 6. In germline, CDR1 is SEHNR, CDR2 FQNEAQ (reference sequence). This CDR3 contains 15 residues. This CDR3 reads CASSFPGTGAYEQYF. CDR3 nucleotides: TGTGCCAGCAGCTTTCCCGGGACAGGAGCCTACGAGCAGTACTTC. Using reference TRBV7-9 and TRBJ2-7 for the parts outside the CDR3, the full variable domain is DTGVSQNPRHKITKRGQNVTFRCDPISEHNRLYWYRQTLGQGPEFLTYFQNEAQLEKSRLLSDRFSAERPKGSFSTLEIQRTEQGDSAMYLCASSFPGTGAYEQYFGPGTRLTVT.

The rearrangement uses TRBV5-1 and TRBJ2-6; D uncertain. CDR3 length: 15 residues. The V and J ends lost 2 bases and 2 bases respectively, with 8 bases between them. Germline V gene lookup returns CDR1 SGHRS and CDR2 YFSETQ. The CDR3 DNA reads TGCGCCAGCAGCTTTGGCGATGCTGGGGCCAACGTCCTGACTTTC. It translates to CASSFGDAGANVLTF.

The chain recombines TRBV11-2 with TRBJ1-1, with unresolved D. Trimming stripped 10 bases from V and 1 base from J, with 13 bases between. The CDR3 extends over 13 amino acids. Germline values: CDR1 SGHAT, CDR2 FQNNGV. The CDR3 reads CANSNPWNTEAFF. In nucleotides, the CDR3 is TGTGCCAACAGTAATCCGTGGAACACTGAAGCTTTCTTT.

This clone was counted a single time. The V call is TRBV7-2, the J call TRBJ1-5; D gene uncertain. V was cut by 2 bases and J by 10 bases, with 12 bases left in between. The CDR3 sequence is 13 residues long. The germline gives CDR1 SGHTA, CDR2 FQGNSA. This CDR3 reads CASSLRSGGPQHF. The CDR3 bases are TGTGCCAGCAGCTTACGGTCGGGTGGACCCCAGCATTTT. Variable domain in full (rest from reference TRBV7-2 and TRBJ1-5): GAGVSQSPSNKVTEKGKDVELRCDPISGHTALYWYRQSLGQGLEFLIYFQGNSAPDKSGLPSDRFSAERTGGSVSTLTIQRTQQEDSAVYLCASSLRSGGPQHFGDGTRLSIL.

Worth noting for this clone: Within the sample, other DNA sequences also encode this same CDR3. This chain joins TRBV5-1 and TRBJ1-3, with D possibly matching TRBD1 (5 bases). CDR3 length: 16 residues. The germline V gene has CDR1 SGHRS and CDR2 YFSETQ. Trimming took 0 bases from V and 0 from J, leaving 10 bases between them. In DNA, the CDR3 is TGCGCCAGCAGCTTGGGACAGTCGACCTCTGGAAACACCATATATTTT. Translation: CASSLGQSTSGNTIYF.

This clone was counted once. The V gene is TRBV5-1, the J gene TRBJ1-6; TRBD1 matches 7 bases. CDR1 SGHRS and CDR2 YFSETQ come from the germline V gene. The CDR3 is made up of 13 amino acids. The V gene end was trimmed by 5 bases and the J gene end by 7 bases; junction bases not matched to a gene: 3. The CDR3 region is CASSLDRNSPLHF. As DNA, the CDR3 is TGCGCCAGCAGTCTGGACAGGAATTCACCCCTCCACTTT.

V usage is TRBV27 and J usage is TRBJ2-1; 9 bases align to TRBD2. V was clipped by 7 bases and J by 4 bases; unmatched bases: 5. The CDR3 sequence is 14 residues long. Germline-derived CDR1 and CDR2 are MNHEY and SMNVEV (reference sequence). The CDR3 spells CASNLAGTYNEQFF. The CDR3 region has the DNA TGTGCCAGCAATCTAGCGGGGACTTACAATGAGCAGTTCTTC.

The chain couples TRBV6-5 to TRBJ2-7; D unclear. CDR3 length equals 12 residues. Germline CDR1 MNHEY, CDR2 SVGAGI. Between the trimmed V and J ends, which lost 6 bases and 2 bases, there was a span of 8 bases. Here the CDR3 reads CASRPAPYEQYF. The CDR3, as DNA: TGTGCCAGCAGGCCGGCCCCCTACGAGCAGTACTTC.